These 17 T cell receptor beta chains were sequenced from one sample in a study of lymphopenia after photon versus proton radiotherapy. TCRdb keeps only in-frame clones here, not all; method: immunoSEQ multiplex PCR. The sample shows about 29,000 clones, roughly 89% of them seen only once. The material was peripheral blood, obtained from a patient treated with proton-based radiotherapy. The source is a woman aged 55-69 years with cholangiocarcinoma. Some clones in this sample may be carry-over from other donors' samples.

The chain couples TRBV7-9 to TRBJ1-1; tentatively, D is TRBD1 (6 bases). Germline loops: CDR1 SEHNR, CDR2 FQNEAQ (reference sequence). This CDR3 region has 13 residues. The ends were cut back, 6 bases at V and 1 base at J, with 9 bases in the middle. DNA for the CDR3: TGTGCCAGCAGTTGGGGGGCGAACACTGAAGCTTTCTTT. Protein: CASSWGANTEAFF.

This chain connects TRBV6-5 to TRBJ1-6, with D maybe TRBD1 (5 bases). Germline V gives CDR1 MNHEY, CDR2 SVGAGI. Trimming shortened V by 2 bases and J by 11 bases, and 16 bases separated the two germline ends. This CDR3 has 15 residues. CDR3 amino acids: CASSYQGPGLAPLHF. CDR3 coding DNA: TGTGCCAGCAGTTACCAGGGTCCGGGGCTGGCACCCCTCCACTTT.

The V gene is TRBV7-2, the J gene TRBJ2-5; D possibly uses TRBD1 or TRBD2 (6 bases each). CDR1 is SGHTA and CDR2 is FQGNSA in the germline V gene. Trimming left V 5 bases short and J 1 base short, with 11 bases between. The CDR3 spans 14 residues. CDR3 sequence reads: CASSRRGAQETQYF. CDR3 nucleotides: TGTGCCAGCAGCCGGAGGGGGGCCCAAGAGACCCAGTACTTC.

The chain employs TRBV6-6 and TRBJ2-1; D may be TRBD1 or TRBD2 (7 bases each). The CDR3 is made up of 16 amino acids. The germline V gene encodes CDR1 MNHNY and CDR2 SVGAGI (reference sequence). V lost 2 bases and J 8 bases, leaving 19 bases between the germline ends. CDR3 in amino acids: CASSYHAGGGPHEQFF. DNA for the CDR3: TGTGCCAGCAGTTACCACGCAGGGGGAGGGCCGCATGAGCAGTTCTTC.

The sample holds a few counts of this clone. This chain links TRBV27 with TRBJ1-6; no firm D call. The V end was cut by 8 bases, the J end by 14 bases, with 28 bases between. This CDR3 has 16 amino acids. Germline lookup yields CDR1 MNHEY and CDR2 SMNVEV (reference sequence). The CDR3 DNA sequence: TGTGCCAGCTCGCACACCCTCGGGGTGAAGGGATGGACCCTCCACTTT. This codes for CASSHTLGVKGWTLHF.

The CDR3 is CASSESYPTEHGYTF. In nucleotides, the CDR3 is TGTGCCAGCAGTGAATCATACCCGACAGAGCATGGCTACACCTTC. The chain is built from TRBV25-1 and TRBJ1-2; the D gene is possibly TRBD1 (5 bases). The V end lost 1 base, the J end lost 6 bases, and 15 bases lay between the germline ends. Germline V CDR1 and CDR2: MGHDK, SYGVNS. This CDR3 has 15 amino acids.

This clone was seen only once. V is TRBV19 and J is TRBJ2-2; tentatively, D is TRBD1 (6 bases). The CDR3 is made up of 16 amino acids. V was pared by 4 bases and J by 7 bases, with 19 bases between. Germline CDR1 is LNHDA and CDR2 is SQIVND (reference sequence). CDR3 loop: CASSTLTQGMHGELFF. Written as DNA, the CDR3 is TGTGCCAGTAGTACCTTAACCCAGGGGATGCACGGGGAGCTGTTTTTT.

In this sample, this clone turned up once. CDR3 bases: TGTGCCAGTAGCAAGACAGAGAACACTGAAGCTTTCTTT. Translated, it gives CASSKTENTEAFF. This chain links TRBV19 with TRBJ1-1; D might be TRBD1 (5 bases). Trimming stripped 6 bases from V and 1 base from J, with 9 bases between. The CDR3 is 13 amino acids. The germline gives CDR1 LNHDA, CDR2 SQIVND (reference sequence).

A few counts support this clone. The chain combines TRBV19 with TRBJ2-1, with 9 bases identical to TRBD1. This CDR3 has 15 residues. Trimming removed 7 bases from V and 7 bases from J; junction bases left unmatched: 11. Germline V gene sequence: CDR1 LNHDA, CDR2 SQIVND (reference sequence). For the CDR3, the DNA is TGTGCCAGTACCCCCCGGACAGGGGTCTGGAATGAGCAGTTCTTC. Protein: CASTPRTGVWNEQFF. Using reference TRBV19 and TRBJ2-1 for the parts outside the CDR3, the full variable domain is DGGITQSPKYLFRKEGQNVTLSCEQNLNHDAMYWYRQDPGQGLRLIYYSQIVNDFQKGDIAEGYSVSREKKESFPLTVTSAQKNPTAFYLCASTPRTGVWNEQFFGPGTRLTVL.

The V call is TRBV6-5, the J call TRBJ2-2, with 7 bases aligning to TRBD1. The V and J ends lost 9 bases and 1 base, in that order; junction bases with no gene match: 2. The CDR3 runs 13 residues. Germline V gene sequence: CDR1 MNHEY, CDR2 SVGAGI. The CDR3 nucleotides are TGTGCCAGTAGGACAGGGAACACCGGGGAGCTGTTTTTT. Amino acid sequence: CASRTGNTGELFF.

This sequence joins TRBV7-9 and TRBJ1-2; TRBD1 aligns across 8 bases. Unmatched junction bases numbered 20, after V lost 1 base and J lost 7 bases. The CDR3 consists of 19 residues. The germline V gene encodes CDR1 SEHNR and CDR2 FQNEAQ (reference sequence). The CDR3 spells CASSLEFFGGQGEGGGYTF. CDR3 in DNA: TGTGCCAGCAGCTTAGAGTTTTTCGGCGGACAGGGCGAAGGGGGTGGCTACACCTTC.

The V and J genes are TRBV5-1 and TRBJ2-7; 7 bases map to TRBD2. The CDR3 length is 16 residues. V was clipped by 0 bases and J by 3 bases; unmatched bases: 9. Germline CDR1 and CDR2: SGHRS and YFSETQ. The CDR3, as DNA: TGCGCCAGCAGCTTGGCCCGGGGAGGGTACGGCTACGAGCAGTACTTC. Its protein is CASSLARGGYGYEQYF.

The genes are TRBV7-9 and TRBJ2-7; the match to TRBD2 covers 7 bases. From germline, CDR1 is SEHNR and CDR2 FQNEAQ (reference sequence). CDR3 length: 14 residues. Trimming at V came to 3 bases and at J to 3 bases, leaving 5 bases not matched to a gene. The CDR3 coding sequence is TGTGCCAGCAGCTTCGGGGGGTTCAACTACGAGCAGTACTTC. Translated, it gives CASSFGGFNYEQYF.

The CDR3 here is CASSLAASGGFGETQYF. DNA of the CDR3: TGTGCCAGCAGCTTAGCCGCTAGCGGGGGTTTCGGAGAGACCCAGTACTTC. The genes are TRBV7-6 and TRBJ2-5, with TRBD2 matching over 10 bases. CDR3 size: 17 residues. Losses at the gene ends were 0 bases for V and 4 bases for J; bases not matched to a gene: 8. Germline lookup yields CDR1 SGHVS and CDR2 FNYEAQ. Drawing the rest from reference TRBV7-6 and TRBJ2-5, the complete variable domain is GAGVSQSPRYKVTKRGQDVALRCDPISGHVSLYWYRQALGQGPEFLTYFNYEAQQDKSGLPNDRFSAERPEGSISTLTIQRTEQRDSAMYRCASSLAASGGFGETQYFGPGTRLLVL.

The V call is TRBV6-7, the J call TRBJ2-2, with TRBD2 matching over 9 bases. TRBV6-7 counts as an open reading frame of uncertain function. The CDR3 loop spans 17 amino acids. J was trimmed by 0 bases and V by 4 bases; bases with no gene match: 6. The CDR3 nucleotides read TGTGCCAGCAGTTTGGAGACTAGCGGTGCGAACACCGGGGAGCTGTTTTTT. Translated, it gives CASSLETSGANTGELFF.

J is TRBJ2-5 and V is TRBV2; 7 bases fit TRBD1. The J call is doubtful: the DNA matches TRBJ2-7 better. CDR1 is SNHLY, CDR2 FYNNEI, per germline. CDR3 size: 15 residues. CDR3 sequence: CASRSTGTAFGEQYF. The CDR3 nucleotides are TGTGCCAGCAGAAGCACCGGGACAGCTTTCGGCGAGCAGTACTTC.

This chain links TRBV29-1 with TRBJ1-2; no definite D call. V was trimmed by 0 bases and J by 8 bases, leaving 16 bases between them. CDR1 and CDR2 from the germline V gene are SQVTM and ANQGSEA. The CDR3 runs 14 residues. CDR3 in DNA: TGCAGCGTTGAAGATAATGAGGGAGTGAACGGCTACACCTTC. Protein product: CSVEDNEGVNGYTF.